This T cell receptor beta chain emerged from a study of beta chain features in type 1 diabetes (dated by TCRdb to 2016 to 2019). With respect to the entire study: Patients and healthy donors did not differ in mean age, gender distribution, total cell number or subset yield. In the study, TCRB repertoires of sorted circulating CD4+ T cell subsets from recently diagnosed type 1 diabetes patients were compared with those of matched healthy donors. A total of roughly 99,000,000 sorted cells were examined across all samples, and the number of cells per subset was strongly correlated with RNA yield. Regulatory and stem cell-like memory subsets were isolated from only 8 patients and about 8 healthy donors, whereas naive and central memory subsets came from all 30 or so donors.

The entire isolated RNA was reverse transcribed using the High Capacity cDNA Reverse Transcription Kit, and thus expressed TCRB transcripts were sequenced. Deep immunoSEQ sequencing was applied to naive, central memory and regulatory T cell samples, giving an average of approximately 3.8 million total reads per sample. Sorted cells were lysed in RLT buffer, and RNA was extracted using DNase-treated RNeasy Micro or Mini kits according to cell number. Each cell subset was processed on its own to prevent cross-contamination, while patient and healthy donor samples were processed together. The immunoSEQ multiplex PCR was used to amplify TCRB sequences from cDNA, yielding 87-bp fragments that span the CDR3 region. Amplicons were sequenced on the Illumina HiSeq platform. Regarding the original processing steps: Synthetic template baselines were used to correct PCR bias computationally, reads within Hamming distance 2 were collapsed, and singletons that could not be merged were discarded. Reads were aligned against IMGT so that V, D and J genes, CDR3 length and insertions or deletions at six rearrangement sites could be assigned. Within each subset, clonotype counts were normalized to sorted cell number, and only after that were true diversity and Gini coefficients computed with the tcR R package. The overlap coefficient, calculated on TCRB nucleotide sequences, was used to quantify repertoire sharing. Held by TCRdb, this immuneACCESS table contains in-frame sequences only and omits some clones. Under half of the omission traces to an unresolved V gene where checked; the cause of the rest is unknown. V and J calls plus clone size are reproduced from that table; the DNA served to infer D and trimming. The sample records about 45,000 clones, 66% of which are singletons. The top ten hold about 2% of the sample.

From each donor, a single peripheral blood sample of about 100 mL on average was drawn into heparinised tubes. A BD FACSAria II was used to sort naive, central memory, regulatory and stem cell-like memory CD4+ T cells with a panel that included CD45RO, CCR7, CD25, CD127, CD95 and CD27. Every sorted population had a purity above 95%. Right away, PBMCs were isolated by Lymphoprep density gradient centrifugation and were stained directly, with no culture step. Samples were stained and sorted in pairs, with one healthy donor and one patient per experiment, so that batch effects were minimized. Details on this clone: Its antigen is currently not known. Base-call qualities are not available, and no considerably larger clone is one nucleotide away.

V is pared back by 7 bases and J by 9 bases, with 16 bases lying between the germline termini. The CDR3 starts with the cysteine, ends with the phenylalanine, and has 14 residues. Only the CDR3 part of the read is kept: 42 bases, read in frame from the first base. CDR1 and CDR2, per the germline V gene (reference sequence), are LNHDA and SQIVND. The paper's findings and limits, for the study overall: Naive, central memory and regulatory TCRB repertoires appeared to be more similar among patients than among healthy donors. PCR might favor shorter templates, but patient and control samples were amplified and corrected together, so any skew would affect both groups equally. Type 1 diabetes patients showed a moderate but significant shortening of TCRB CDR3 length in all four CD4+ subsets. Because cDNA was sequenced instead of genomic DNA, highly expressing activated cells could be over-represented, though the groups showed no difference in activation or CD3 levels. Because small numbers of individuals were included in the HLA sub-analyses, any influence of HLA type on TCRB rearrangement was left unresolved. Fewer insertions and more nucleotide deletions at VDJ recombination sites were observed in patients with type 1 diabetes, implying thymic rearrangement abnormalities.

The chain links TRBV19 with TRBJ1-6; the D gene lacks a confident call. Sequencing was done on a sample of Tregs from blood. The sample's cell subset or site label is to be understood as: regulatory CD4+ T cells. This TCR was recovered from a young woman with type 1 diabetes. The CDR3 sequence is CASTYGGYGSPLHF. The DNA reads as follows: TGTGCCAGTACCTACGGAGGGTACGGTTCACCCCTCCACTTT.